This T cell receptor (beta chain) was recovered during a study of blood T cell repertoires in COVID-19. Turning to the study itself: Acute and convalescent COVID-19 specimens originated in the United States, Italy and Spain.

Per the original data handling: By means of reference gene primer amplification, nucleated cell counts were estimated. Only in-frame clones appear in the TCRdb table, and some are missing; sequencing was by immunoSEQ multiplex PCR. The DNA gave D and trimming, while V, J and clone size come from that table. Of approximately 180,000 clones detected, roughly nine tenths appear once; the ten largest clones hold 2% to 2.5%. CDR3 size: 14 residues. The V end lost 0 bases, the J end lost 8 bases, and 14 bases lay between the germline ends. Germline V lookup: CDR1 SGHRS, CDR2 YFSETQ. The origin of this receptor is a woman aged 35 to 49 with acute COVID-19. J is TRBJ1-1 and V is TRBV5-1; D is unresolved. The sequenced material came from PBMCs or T cells enriched from blood (not recorded which). The CDR3 DNA reads TGCGCCAGCAGCTTGGCCTTAGGAGCCCCAGAAGCTTTCTTT. As protein: CASSLALGAPEAFF.